The TCR beta chain described here comes from a study of T cells in Graves' hyperthyroidism and ophthalmopathy. Whole-study findings and limits: Blood samples included most of the expanded thyroid clonotypes exceeding 0.001.

The table lists this clonotype with a few counts. Its cognate antigen is unknown. This may be a read error: a much more frequent sequence differs by one nucleotide. TCR beta CDR3 regions were amplified from RNA. When the TCR CDR3 underwent first-round RT-PCR, the HTBI primer set was used. TCRdb processed the multiplex PCR reads anew with MiXCR; each CDR3 protein has one entry. The table has around 500,000 distinct CDR3 sequences, approximately 15% seen once. Stable Graves' hyperthyroidism denoted no ophthalmopathy progression over 18 months. The CDR3 contains 15 residues. Germline V gene sequence: CDR1 ENHRY, CDR2 SYGVKD.

The TCR originated in a middle-aged woman with Graves' hyperthyroidism. The chain carries TRBV10-3 and TRBJ2-1; 8 nucleotides line up with TRBD1. The J call is doubtful: the DNA matches TRBJ2-7 better. Sequencing was performed on blood. CDR3 coding DNA: TGTGCCATCAGTGAGCAGACAGGGGTCTACAATGAGCAGTACTTC. Protein: CAISEQTGVYNEQYF.